A single sample is the source of the 8 T cell receptor beta chains below, sequenced in a study of cytomegalovirus exposure and HLA in healthy donors. Researchers ran the PCR with 60 Vbeta and 13 Jbeta primers. Generated by immunoSEQ multiplex PCR, the TCRdb table keeps only in-frame clones and is missing some. The table records hundreds of thousands of clones, over 60% of them present only once. The sequenced sample consisted of PBMCs. The receptors shown here come from a man younger than 30 in good health and CMV-seronegative.

This clone was seen more than once but under ten times. The gene calls are TRBV28 and TRBJ1-5; D gene ambiguous. This CDR3 is built from 9 residues. Looked up from germline, CDR1 is MDHEN and CDR2 is SYDVKM. Trimming took off 10 bases at V and 4 bases at J, with 2 bases between the two ends. CDR3 sequence reads: CAINQPQHF. The CDR3 DNA is TGTGCCATAAATCAGCCCCAGCATTTT.

The chain couples TRBV11-3 to TRBJ2-1; the D is unclear. The V end was cut by 0 bases, the J end by 2 bases, with 5 bases between. The germline V gene has CDR1 SGHNT and CDR2 YENEEA. The CDR3 spans 14 residues. The CDR3 here is CASSLDPTYNEQFF. The CDR3 DNA reads TGTGCCAGCAGCTTAGACCCTACCTACAATGAGCAGTTCTTC.

The chain couples TRBV5-5 to TRBJ2-7, with 8 bases identical to TRBD2. This CDR3 spans 15 amino acids. The trim removed 1 base at V and 3 bases at J, leaving 6 bases unmatched. Per germline, CDR1 SGHKS and CDR2 YYEKEE (reference sequence). The CDR3 spells CASSLFLAGGYEQYF. The DNA for the CDR3 is TGTGCCAGCAGCTTGTTCTTGGCGGGGGGCTACGAGCAGTACTTC.

The chain uses TRBV7-8 and TRBJ2-3, with D maybe TRBD2 (6 bases). The V gene lost 2 bases and the J gene lost 1 base, with 13 bases spanning the gap. The CDR3 covers 16 residues. Germline lookup yields CDR1 SGHVS and CDR2 FQNEAQ. CDR3 in amino acids: CASSLSSPGGTDTQYF. CDR3 bases: TGTGCCAGCAGCTTATCGAGCCCGGGGGGCACAGATACGCAGTATTTT.

V gene TRBV6-5 combines with J gene TRBJ1-2; 11 bases match TRBD1. J was trimmed by 5 bases and V by 2 bases; bases with no gene match: 7. The CDR3 runs to 16 residues. Germline CDR1 MNHEY, CDR2 SVGAGI. The CDR3 region has the DNA TGTGCCAGCAGTTACCCTAAGGGACAGGGGGGTTATGGCTACACCTTC. This codes for CASSYPKGQGGYGYTF.

The chain combines TRBV27 with TRBJ2-1, with a weak D call TRBD2 (5 bases). The length of the CDR3 is 15 residues. In germline, CDR1 is MNHEY, CDR2 SMNVEV (reference sequence). Trimming stripped 2 bases from V and 4 bases from J, with 12 bases between. CDR3: CASSLLDGGYNEQFF. The CDR3 DNA is TGTGCCAGCAGTTTACTGGACGGAGGATACAATGAGCAGTTCTTC.

The chain links TRBV18 to TRBJ2-2; tentatively, D is TRBD1 (6 bases). CDR1 and CDR2 (germline): KGHSH, LQKENI. This CDR3 comprises 15 residues. V dropped 0 bases and J dropped 6 bases, with 11 bases sitting between them. CDR3 region: CASSPPSTGPGELFF. For the CDR3, the DNA is TGTGCCAGCTCACCACCATCGACAGGTCCCGGGGAGCTGTTTTTT.

In regard to this clone: Germline is not matched at one junction end, which may reflect a read error. The chain carries TRBV5-1 and TRBJ1-2; D may be TRBD1 (6 bases). CDR1 and CDR2 from the germline V gene are SGHRS and YFSETQ. The CDR3 extends over 15 amino acids. Here the CDR3 DNA reads TGCGTCAGCAGCACCGGGGTGGGGCCGACAGGCCGCTACACCTTC. It encodes CVSSTGVGPTGRYTF.